This T cell receptor (beta chain) appears in the sequencing data of a study of response to subunit inactivated influenza vaccine. Overall study findings and caveats: Authors suggested each seasonal influenza vaccination recruits few new T cells.

The germline gives CDR1 SGHRS, CDR2 YFSETQ. Unmatched junction bases numbered 6, after V lost 3 bases and J lost 10 bases. The CDR3 spans 12 residues. To note about this clonotype: The antigen is undetermined.

TCRdb used MiXCR to reprocess the RT-PCR reads, holding one entry per CDR3 protein. The table includes 500,000 to 750,000 distinct CDR3 sequences, around 13% detected once. This sample comprised PBMCs from blood, obtained roughly 13 days after vaccination. The source is a man aged 50 to 60 who received an inactivated influenza vaccine. V is TRBV5-1 and J is TRBJ1-1; 7 bases match TRBD1. CDR3 DNA sequence: TGCGCCAGCAGCTCGCAGGGGGATGCAGCTTTCTTT. It is translated as CASSSQGDAAFF. The full variable domain, completed using reference TRBV5-1 and TRBJ1-1, is KAGVTQTPRYLIKTRGQQVTLSCSPISGHRSVSWYQQTPGQGLQFLFEYFSETQRNKGNFPGRFSGRQFSNSRSEMNVSTLELGDSALYLCASSSQGDAAFFGQGTRLTVV.